This T cell receptor beta chain was recovered during a study of shared clonotypes between healthy human individuals. Data came from immunoSEQ multiplex PCR; TCRdb stores just in-frame clones and leaves some out. Among 1.5 million to 2.5 million clones listed, just under 95% were seen once. Points on this clone: Its antigen is not known.

Trimming cost V 4 bases and J 2 bases; bases outside gene matches: 7. CDR3 length: 16 amino acids. The germline CDR1 and CDR2 sequences are MNHEY and SMNVEV (reference sequence). Study-wide findings and caveats: Among donors, sharing of clonotypes was expected to be affected by sequencing depth.

Terminally differentiated effector memory CD45RA+ cells were left out of the naive CD8 fraction, which was CD45RO-negative and positively selected for CCR7. The TCR was taken from a man between 18 and 35 years old in good health. V usage is TRBV27 and J usage is TRBJ1-5; TRBD1 aligns across 8 bases. The specimen was naive CD8+ T cells sorted from blood. The CDR3 is CASSSPDRVGNQPQHF. The CDR3 bases are TGTGCCAGCAGTTCCCCGGACAGGGTGGGCAATCAGCCCCAGCATTTT.